Listed below are T cell receptor beta chains from one sample, sequenced in a study of T-cell memory formation after mild COVID-19. MiXCR, applied by TCRdb to the 5' RACE reads, yields one record per CDR3 protein. Here the sample spans a few hundred thousand distinct CDR3 sequences, over 9% being singletons. Sequenced input: PBMCs or a T cell subset sorted from them (not recorded which). The receptors stem from a man younger than 35 who had mild COVID-19 (a few samples of this study predate the infection). Cell type and time point are not known. Both conserved end residues are part of each CDR3. Each record gives: D gene, CDR3 length, clone size, J gene, V gene, CDR3 DNA, CDR3 protein. A D gene is named only where the DNA matches it firmly. The size entry is marked missing in some rows and otherwise reads once, few, many or a size class.

>TRBD1|14|few|TRBJ2-7|TRBV29-1
TGCAGCGTTGATGGGGCAGGGGGCTCCTACGAGCAGTACTTC
CSVDGAGGSYEQYF
>-|14|many|TRBJ2-7|TRBV30
TGTGCCTGGAGCGGCGGGGATTTCTCCTACGAGCAGTACTTC
CAWSGGDFSYEQYF
>-|14|few|TRBJ2-3|TRBV7-2
TGTGCCAGCAGCCCAGGGATAGTTGCAGATACGCAGTATTTT
CASSPGIVADTQYF
>-|13|many|TRBJ2-3|TRBV15
TGTGCCACCACCCCTTGGGCGGGAGATACGCAGTATTTT
CATTPWAGDTQYF
>TRBD1|14|few|TRBJ2-7|TRBV29-1
TGCAGCGTTGTACCGGGACAGAGCTCCTACGAGCAGTACTTC
CSVVPGQSSYEQYF
>TRBD1|13|few|TRBJ1-2|TRBV12-3/TRBV12-4
TGTGCCAGCAGTCGAGGACAGGGAGGAGGCTACACCTTC
CASSRGQGGGYTF
>TRBD1|14|many|TRBJ2-5|TRBV5-1
TGCGCCAGCAGCGTAGGGACAGGGGAAGAGACCCAGTACTTC
CASSVGTGEETQYF
>TRBD1|15|few|TRBJ1-5|TRBV19
TGTGCCAGTAGTATGACAGGGTATAGCAATCAGCCCCAGCATTTT
CASSMTGYSNQPQHF
>TRBD2|16|-|TRBJ2-1|TRBV3-1
TGTGCCAGCAGCCACGAATCGGGGGGAGACTACAATGAGCAGTTCTTC
CASSHESGGDYNEQFF
>-|16|-|TRBJ1-6|TRBV21-1
TGTGCCAGCAGCAAAGAGACGGACGGCGTGCGATCACCCCTCCACTTT
CASSKETDGVRSPLHF
>TRBD1|17|few|TRBJ1-3|TRBV27
TGTGCCAGCAGACCCACCTACAGGGGACTCTCTGGAAACACCATATATTTT
CASRPTYRGLSGNTIYF
>TRBD2|15|-|TRBJ2-3|TRBV11-3
TGTGCCAGCAGCTTAGAAGGGACTAGCGGAGATACGCAGTATTTT
CASSLEGTSGDTQYF
>-|12|-|TRBJ1-1|TRBV6-6
TGTGCCAGCAGTTACCTGGACAGAAGAGGTTTCTTT
CASSYLDRRGFF
>TRBD2|15|-|TRBJ2-5|TRBV24-1
TGTGCCACCAGTGGCGAGCGGGGGGGGTGGGAGACCCAGTACTTC
CATSGERGGWETQYF
>TRBD2|15|-|TRBJ2-3|TRBV5-5
TGTGCCAGCAGCTTGGCGGGGGGAGCAGCAGCTACGCAGTATTTT
CASSLAGGAAATQYF
>-|15|many|TRBJ2-5|TRBV7-2
TGTGCCAGCAGCTCTCGGGGCCGGGGGGCGGAGACCCAGTACTTC
CASSSRGRGAETQYF
>-|14|-|TRBJ1-6|TRBV7-9
TGTGCCAGCAGCGTCGGGGTAGATAAGTCACCCCTCCACTTT
CASSVGVDKSPLHF
>-|13|-|TRBJ2-4|TRBV20-1
TGCAGTGCCCACTACAGGGCCAAAAACATTCAGTACTTC
CSAHYRAKNIQYF
>-|16|few|TRBJ2-3|TRBV4-1
TGCGCCAGCAGCCAAGGGGTTCCAGCCCTCACAGATACGCAGTATTTT
CASSQGVPALTDTQYF
>TRBD1|14|few|TRBJ2-5|TRBV6-2/TRBV6-3
TGTGCCAGCACCCTCACAGGGGGTGGTGAGACCCAGTACTTC
CASTLTGGGETQYF
>-|16|-|TRBJ2-2|TRBV7-9
TGTGCCAGCAGAGGGAGCACGGGGGCGAACACCGGGGAGCTGTTTTTT
CASRGSTGANTGELFF
>TRBD1|18|many|TRBJ1-1|TRBV7-7
TGTGCTAGCAGATGGGACAGGGAGGGGAGCGGGATGAACACTGAAGCTTTCTTT
CASRWDREGSGMNTEAFF
>TRBD2|17|few|TRBJ2-3|TRBV14
TGTGCCAGCAGTCCGACTAGCGGGGGGACCCGGACAGATACGCAGTATTTT
CASSPTSGGTRTDTQYF
>TRBD2|17|-|TRBJ2-5|TRBV3-1
TGTGCCAGCAGCCCCCATGGGACTAGCGGGGGGGCAAAGACCCAGTACTTC
CASSPHGTSGGAKTQYF
>TRBD1|16|-|TRBJ1-2|TRBV20-1
TGCAGTGCTAGTGGACAGGGGGCAGATAAGAGCTATGGCTACACCTTC
CSASGQGADKSYGYTF
>-|14|many|TRBJ1-1|TRBV5-1
TGCGCCAGCAACTGGGGCGGCCAGAACACTGAAGCTTTCTTT
CASNWGGQNTEAFF
>-|14|-|TRBJ1-2|TRBV6-6
TGTGCCAGCACCAACGGATTGGGGGCGCGAGGCTACACCTTC
CASTNGLGARGYTF
>-|14|many|TRBJ1-1|TRBV12-3/TRBV12-4
TGTGCCAGCAGTTCAGGGTTAATGAACACTGAAGCTTTCTTT
CASSSGLMNTEAFF
>-|13|few|TRBJ1-1|TRBV12-3/TRBV12-4
TGTGCCAGCAGCGAACCACCGGGTGGTTGGGCTTTCTTT
CASSEPPGGWAFF
>-|11|few|TRBJ1-2|TRBV29-1
TGCAGCGTAGGGCAGAACTATGGCTACACCTTC
CSVGQNYGYTF
>TRBD1|14|-|TRBJ2-3|TRBV5-1
TGCGCCAGCAGCTTGGGAGACAGGGCAAATACGCAGTATTTT
CASSLGDRANTQYF
>-|16|few|TRBJ1-5|TRBV19
TGTGCCAGTATCCCTTCTTGGGGGGGAATCAATCAGCCCCAGCATTTT
CASIPSWGGINQPQHF
>-|16|many|TRBJ1-4|TRBV5-5
TGTGCCAGCAGCTCCGGACACCACGCAACTAATGAAAAACTGTTTTTT
CASSSGHHATNEKLFF
>-|15|few|TRBJ1-1|TRBV7-2
TGTGCCAGCAGCCGTCAAGGGACCAGTGGCACTGAAGCTTTCTTT
CASSRQGTSGTEAFF
>TRBD1|12|-|TRBJ1-2|TRBV10-3
TGTGCCATCAGTGAGGGACAGGGAAGGAACACCTTC
CAISEGQGRNTF
>-|15|-|TRBJ1-2|TRBV4-1
TGCGCCAGCAGCCAAGATCAAACAAAGCAGGATGGCTACACCTTC
CASSQDQTKQDGYTF
>TRBD2|17|few|TRBJ2-4|TRBV4-2
TGTGCCAGCAGCCAAGAGGGGGGGTCTCTAGCCAAAAACATTCAGTACTTC
CASSQEGGSLAKNIQYF
>-|16|-|TRBJ2-5|TRBV5-1
TGCGCCAGCAGCTTGAGGTTAGCGGCGTACCAAGAGACCCAGTACTTC
CASSLRLAAYQETQYF
>-|15|few|TRBJ2-1|TRBV19
TGTGCCAGTAGTATAGGGGGAAGGTTGAGCAATGAGCAGTTCTTC
CASSIGGRLSNEQFF
>-|13|few|TRBJ2-1|TRBV6-4
TGTGCCAGCAGTATTGGCCAGGGTAGTGAGCAGTTCTTC
CASSIGQGSEQFF
>TRBD1|13|few|TRBJ1-5|TRBV7-9
TGTGCCAGCAGTCACAGGGGTGGTCAGCCCCAGCATTTT
CASSHRGGQPQHF
>TRBD1|14|-|TRBJ2-5|TRBV9
TGTGCCAGCAGCGTAGAAGGGGGCGCGGAGACCCAGTACTTC
CASSVEGGAETQYF
>-|16|few|TRBJ2-2|TRBV9
TGTGCCAGCAGCCCCCGCGCGGGTGCGGGCACCGGGGAGCTGTTTTTT
CASSPRAGAGTGELFF
>-|14|-|TRBJ2-5|TRBV4-3
TGCGCCAGCAGCCCCTCCAGGGCCCAAGAGACCCAGTACTTC
CASSPSRAQETQYF
>-|16|-|TRBJ1-3|TRBV2
TGTGCCAGCAGTCCGACCCGGGCCTCGACTGGAAACACCATATATTTT
CASSPTRASTGNTIYF
>-|15|-|TRBJ1-6|TRBV19
TGTGCCAGTAGTACCCCGGGACCTTTGTCTTCACCCCTCCACTTT
CASSTPGPLSSPLHF
>-|14|few|TRBJ1-2|TRBV27
TGTGCCAGCGGCATGGGGGCCTCGTACTATGGCTACACCTTC
CASGMGASYYGYTF
>-|14|many|TRBJ2-5|TRBV7-9
TGTGCCAGCAGCGGCCCGGTAGTTCAAGAGACCCAGTACTTC
CASSGPVVQETQYF
>-|15|-|TRBJ1-6|TRBV7-2
TGTGCCAGCAGCTTACAGGGAGGGCATAATTCACCCCTCCACTTT
CASSLQGGHNSPLHF
>TRBD2|16|few|TRBJ2-7|TRBV4-3
TGCGCCAGCAGCCAAGAGGGGGTAGCGGGGGACCACGAGCAGTACTTC
CASSQEGVAGDHEQYF
>-|11|-|TRBJ1-6|TRBV20-1
TGCAGTGCTCCCGGTGGTTCACCCCTCCACTTT
CSAPGGSPLHF
>-|15|few|TRBJ1-1|TRBV12-3/TRBV12-4
TGTGCCAGCAGTTTAAGGGATGGAGGAATCACTGAAGCTTTCTTT
CASSLRDGGITEAFF
>-|15|-|TRBJ1-5|TRBV2
TGTGCCAGCAGAGGGACATTAGGTCGCAATCAGCCCCAGCATTTT
CASRGTLGRNQPQHF
>-|15|-|TRBJ2-7|TRBV7-9
TGTGCCAGCAGCTTAGACCCCCCGGGGGCCTACGAGCAGTACTTC
CASSLDPPGAYEQYF
>-|16|-|TRBJ1-3|TRBV5-1
TGCGCCAGCAGCCCCGGGACCACGGTCTCTGGAAACACCATATATTTT
CASSPGTTVSGNTIYF
>TRBD2|13|-|TRBJ2-3|TRBV29-1
TGCAGCGTTCGCGGGGGGCGCACAGATACGCAGTATTTT
CSVRGGRTDTQYF
>-|13|-|TRBJ2-7|TRBV7-6
TGTGCCAGCAGCTCGACAGGAACCTACGAGCAGTACTTC
CASSSTGTYEQYF
>-|13|-|TRBJ1-1|TRBV7-9
TGTGCCAGCAGCTCATCACAGAACACTGAAGCTTTCTTT
CASSSSQNTEAFF
>-|14|-|TRBJ1-4|TRBV28
TGTGCCAGCTCCCTGATAAGGGCTAATGAAAAACTGTTTTTT
CASSLIRANEKLFF
>-|12|few|TRBJ1-2|TRBV5-6
TGTGCCAGCAGCCCGAGGACCTATGGCTACACCTTC
CASSPRTYGYTF